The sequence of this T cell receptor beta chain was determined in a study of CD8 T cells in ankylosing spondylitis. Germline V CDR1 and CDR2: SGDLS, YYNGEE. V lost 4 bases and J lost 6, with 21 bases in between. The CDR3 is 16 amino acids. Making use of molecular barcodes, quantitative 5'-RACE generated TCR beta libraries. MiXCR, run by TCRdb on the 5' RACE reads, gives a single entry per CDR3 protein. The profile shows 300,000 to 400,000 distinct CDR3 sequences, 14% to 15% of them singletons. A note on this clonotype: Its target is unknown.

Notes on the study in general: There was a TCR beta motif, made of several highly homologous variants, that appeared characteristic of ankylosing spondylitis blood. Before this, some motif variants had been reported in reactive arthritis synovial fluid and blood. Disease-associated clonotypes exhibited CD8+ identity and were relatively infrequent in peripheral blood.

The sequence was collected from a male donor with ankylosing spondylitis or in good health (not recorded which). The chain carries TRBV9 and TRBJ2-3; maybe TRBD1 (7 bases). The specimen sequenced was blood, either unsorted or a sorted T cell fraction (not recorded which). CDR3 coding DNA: TGTGCCAGCAGCCCGGGGGCTTACACACAGGGGGATACGCAGTATTTT. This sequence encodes CASSPGAYTQGDTQYF. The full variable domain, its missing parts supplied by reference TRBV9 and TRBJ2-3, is DSGVTQTPKHLITATGQRVTLRCSPRSGDLSVYWYQQSLDQGLQFLIQYYNGEERAKGNILERFSAQQFPDLHSELNLSSLELGDSALYFCASSPGAYTQGDTQYFGPGTRLTVL.